This TCR beta chain was sequenced in a study of cytomegalovirus exposure and HLA in healthy donors. These donors counted as nominally healthy when sampled, but unrecorded immune exposures were likely. This PCR relied on a set of 60 Vbeta primers and 13 Jbeta primers. Repertoires were generated with immunoSEQ multiplex PCR, while TCRdb's copy carries only in-frame clones and drops some. The table lists more than 150,000 clones, 75% to 90% of them singletons. Input material: PBMCs. The clonotype comes from a boy aged 5-17 years in good health and CMV-seronegative.

DNA of the CDR3: TGTGCCAGCAGGGCGAAACGAGGAGGCTACACCTTC. It codes for CASRAKRGGYTF. This chain links TRBV6-1 with TRBJ1-2, with no clear D. Trimming left V 6 bases short and J 8 bases short, with 13 bases between. This CDR3 has 12 residues. Germline V gives CDR1 MNHNS, CDR2 SASEGT.